These 13 T cell receptor beta chains were sequenced from one sample in a study of control samples from healthy donors and cancer patients. Libraries were prepared by immunoSEQ multiplex PCR; TCRdb keeps only in-frame clonotypes and omits some of them. Of 55,000 to 70,000 clones in the sample, 85% to 95% were seen once. Sequencing was done on a sample of PBMCs. The source is a man aged 30 to 45 with colorectal cancer.

The J gene is TRBJ2-7, the V gene TRBV6-2 or TRBV6-3; 7 positions agree with TRBD2. Trimming took 5 bases from V and 4 from J; bases not matched to a gene: 11. The CDR3 covers 15 residues. CDR1 and CDR2 from the germline V gene are MNHEY and SVGEGT. CDR3 in DNA: TGTGCCAGCAGTCCCCGAGCCCAGCGGGGATACGAGCAGTACGTC. This sequence encodes CASSPRAQRGYEQYV.

This chain links TRBV29-1 with TRBJ1-2; TRBD1 matches at 8 bases. V trimming: 4 bases; J trimming: 2 bases; junction bases outside the gene matches: 3. The germline V gene has CDR1 SQVTM and CDR2 ANQGSEA. The CDR3 covers 13 residues. CDR3 loop: CSVVDRENYGYTF. CDR3 in DNA: TGCAGCGTTGTGGACAGGGAGAACTATGGCTACACCTTC.

The chain links TRBV20-1 to TRBJ2-2; D is uncertain. Deletions cut 3 bases from V and 4 bases from J, with 9 bases between. Looked up from germline, CDR1 is DFQATT and CDR2 is SNEGSKA (reference sequence). The CDR3 covers 13 residues. CDR3 region: CSASRLSTGELFF. The CDR3, as DNA: TGCAGTGCTAGTCGACTCAGCACCGGGGAGCTGTTTTTT.

The rearrangement joins TRBV27 to TRBJ1-1; possible D gene TRBD1, 5 bases. Germline values: CDR1 MNHEY, CDR2 SMNVEV (reference sequence). This CDR3 region has 14 residues. Trimming removed 4 bases at V and 1 base at J, with 10 bases between. CDR3 protein: CASSWRQRNTEAFF. The CDR3 bases are TGTGCCAGCAGTTGGAGACAGCGGAACACTGAAGCTTTCTTT.

The V and J genes are TRBV7-2 and TRBJ2-2; D may be TRBD1 or TRBD2 (5 bases each). With 4 bases removed from V and 7 bases from J, the gap between germline ends came to 13 bases. In germline, CDR1 is SGHTA, CDR2 FQGNSA. This CDR3 is built from 14 residues. The CDR3: CASSSGANGGELFF. The CDR3 DNA reads TGTGCCAGCAGCTCCGGGGCGAACGGCGGGGAGCTGTTTTTT. Full variable domain (remainder filled in from reference TRBV7-2 and TRBJ2-2): GAGVSQSPSNKVTEKGKDVELRCDPISGHTALYWYRQSLGQGLEFLIYFQGNSAPDKSGLPSDRFSAERTGGSVSTLTIQRTQQEDSAVYLCASSSGANGGELFFGEGSRLTVL.

Notes on this clone: The junction shows a germline mismatch at one end, possibly a read error. V is TRBV27 and J is TRBJ1-1; D possibly corresponds to TRBD1 (5 bases). The CDR3 has 14 residues. Germline CDR1 MNHEY, CDR2 SMNVEV (reference sequence). Written as DNA, the CDR3 is TGTGCCAGCAATTTACTCTCTGGGGGCACTGAAGCTTTCTTT. This gives the protein CASNLLSGGTEAFF.

For the CDR3, the DNA is TGTGCCATCAGTGACAGTAATTCACCCCTCCACTTT. It translates to CAISDSNSPLHF. The chain combines TRBV10-3 with TRBJ1-6; no reliable D call. CDR3 length: 12 amino acids. The V gene lost 3 bases and the J gene lost 6 bases, with 3 bases spanning the gap. Germline V lookup: CDR1 ENHRY, CDR2 SYGVKD.

This clone has only one observation. The rearrangement joins TRBV7-9 to TRBJ2-3; D may correspond to TRBD1 or TRBD2 (6 bases each). The CDR3 has 16 amino acids. The germline gives CDR1 SEHNR, CDR2 FQNEAQ (reference sequence). V was clipped by 4 bases and J by 6 bases, with 20 bases between them. CDR3 bases: TGTGCCAGCAGCTCAGACGGAACAGGGAGGAGGGATACGCAGTATTTT. It translates to CASSSDGTGRRDTQYF.

This chain joins TRBV5-5 and TRBJ2-2; D is undetermined. Germline-derived CDR1 and CDR2 are SGHKS and YYEKEE (reference sequence). Trimming pared 4 bases from V and 6 bases from J, leaving 10 bases between. CDR3 length equals 13 residues. The CDR3 nucleotides are TGTGCCAGCAGCCGCAGACAAGCCGGGGAGCTGTTTTTT. Residues: CASSRRQAGELFF.

This clone was recorded once. The J gene is TRBJ1-5, the V gene TRBV6-2 or TRBV6-3; D is unclear. Germline-derived CDR1 and CDR2 are MNHEY and SVGEGT. The CDR3 runs 13 residues. Trimming pared 3 bases from V and 7 bases from J, leaving 10 bases between. The DNA of the CDR3 is TGTGCCAGCAGTTATGTTGAGACGCAGCCCCAGCATTTT. Encoded protein: CASSYVETQPQHF.

This chain joins TRBV5-1 and TRBJ2-4; D call uncertain. Trimming pared 4 bases from V and 2 bases from J, leaving 19 bases between. Germline V CDR1 and CDR2: SGHRS, YFSETQ. CDR3 size: 17 residues. CDR3 loop: CASSPMMGDHSKNIQYF. The DNA of the CDR3 is TGCGCCAGCAGCCCTATGATGGGTGATCATTCCAAAAACATTCAGTACTTC.

This clone appeared once. The chain couples TRBV7-2 to TRBJ2-1, with no clear D. CDR1 SGHTA and CDR2 FQGNSA come from the germline V gene. The CDR3 covers 14 residues. V lost 4 bases to trimming and J lost 3 bases, with 10 bases between them. CDR3 sequence reads: CASSSEVRYNEQFF. CDR3 bases: TGTGCCAGCAGCTCTGAAGTCCGCTACAATGAGCAGTTCTTC.

This clone was counted between two and nine times. This chain links TRBV4-3 with TRBJ2-5; D is perhaps TRBD1 or TRBD2 (5 bases each). The CDR3 runs 15 residues. CDR1 LGHNA and CDR2 YSLEER come from the germline V gene. V gave up 0 bases and J gave up 4 bases, with 12 bases separating them. Here the CDR3 DNA reads TGCGCCAGCAGCCAAGAAGGGGACCCCGGAGAGACCCAGTACTTC. Translation gives CASSQEGDPGETQYF.